This TCR beta chain was recorded in a study of blood T cell repertoires in COVID-19 (dated by TCRdb to 2018 to 2021). Notes on the research overall: The collaborator samples originated in the United States, Italy and Spain and spanned the acute and convalescent phases of COVID-19. The material from the prospective study consisted of cDNA or gDNA derived from T cells, B-cell-depleted T cells, or PBMCs. Subjects who had been exposed to COVID-19, were actively infected with it, or had recovered from it provided the deeply sampled blood TCRbeta repertoires that made up the dataset. The repertoires were made available in a free public database intended to serve as a resource for research on the immune response to SARS-CoV-2. The samples were drawn from two sources: the first 160 participants of the ongoing ImmuneRACE study, and approximately 1,300 subjects contributed by 6 global collaborators. The sample metadata nearly always contained a de-identified subject ID, COVID-19 status, age in years and sex. Where available, HLA class I and class II types were taken from metadata supplied by the sample provider and were not determined by assay-based typing.

TCRbeta CDR3 regions were amplified from genomic DNA by means of the immunoSEQ Assay, a bias-controlled multiplex PCR. The study's processing was this. The number of nucleated cells in each sample was estimated by amplification of reference gene primers within the assay. To quantify the absolute abundance of each unique TCRbeta CDR3 rearrangement, sequence reads were collapsed and filtered. Productive Simpson clonality was computed per sample as the square root of Simpson's diversity index over productive rearrangements. The clones in this table, taken by TCRdb from immuneACCESS, are in-frame only. Not every clone is retained; where verified, under half of the shortfall comes from an unresolved V gene, and the cause of the rest is unknown. That table supplies the V and J calls and clone size; D and trimming were determined from the DNA. This sample holds about 310,000 clones; about nine tenths were observed only once. Approximately 9.4% of the sample rests with the top ten.

Participants in the prospective study were aged about 18 to 95 years, lived in about two dozen United States geographic areas, and enrolled through a virtual design. In the prospective study, cohorts were assigned on the basis of participant-reported clinical history obtained from a screening survey and a study questionnaire. Recovered participants in ImmuneRACE Cohort 3 were defined by two consecutive negative NP/OP PCR tests, clearance by a healthcare professional, or resolution of symptoms. Mobile phlebotomists in the prospective study collected whole blood, serum and a nasopharyngeal or oropharyngeal swab from every participant. Additional blood draws and questionnaires over an approximately two-month period could optionally be provided by prospective study participants. Before DNA extraction, blood samples from the prospective study were shipped at room temperature or frozen. Overall study outcomes, separate from this receptor: The quantity of clinical and demographic metadata differed by source and by participant and was supplied without curation.

From cysteine to phenylalanine, the CDR3 is 15 amino acids long. The CDR3 DNA has 45 bases and is translated from base 1. Trimming takes 0 bases from V and 0 bases from J, and the germline ends sit 6 bases apart. The germline V gene encodes CDR1 LGHDT and CDR2 YNNKEL (reference sequence). For this clone: The antigen it recognizes is unknown. No clone much larger than this one lies a single base away; base qualities are absent.

The rearrangement joined TRBV3-1 (or the pseudogene TRBV3-2) to TRBJ2-4; the D gene is not confidently resolved. Sequencing used PBMCs or T cells enriched from blood (not recorded which). The clonotype was recovered from a woman aged 40 to 49 who had recovered from COVID-19. The CDR3 reads CASSQEEIAKNIQYF. The nucleotides are TGTGCCAGCAGCCAAGAAGAGATAGCCAAAAACATTCAGTACTTC.